Following are 18 T cell receptor beta chains from one sample sequenced in a study of beta chain features in type 1 diabetes. cDNA synthesis used the whole RNA isolate, giving expressed TCRB sequences. Data came from immunoSEQ multiplex PCR; TCRdb stores just in-frame clones and leaves some out. The sample consists of just over 150,000 clones, over 8.5% of them appearing once. The sequencing sample was made of central memory CD4+ T cells from blood. All receptors come from a man between 18 and 29 years old in good health.

This clone was seen more than once but under ten times. The genes are TRBV10-3 and TRBJ1-6, with a possible D match to TRBD1 (5 bases). Germline CDR1 is ENHRY and CDR2 is SYGVKD. The V gene lost 4 bases and the J gene lost 2 bases, with 9 bases spanning the gap. The CDR3 contains 15 residues. The CDR3 spells CAISGQSAYNSPLHF. CDR3 coding DNA: TGTGCCATCAGTGGACAGTCCGCCTATAATTCACCCCTCCACTTT.

This chain uses TRBV7-3 with TRBJ2-7; weak D call: TRBD2 (5 bases). The ends were cut back, 3 bases at V and 3 bases at J, with 9 bases in the middle. Per germline, CDR1 SGHTA and CDR2 FQGTGA. CDR3 length: 13 amino acids. The CDR3 is CASSFRGSYEQYF. CDR3 nucleotide sequence: TGTGCCAGCAGCTTCCGAGGGAGCTACGAGCAGTACTTC.

This clone has at least ten counts. The chain uses TRBV4-3 and TRBJ2-1, with D perhaps matching TRBD1 (6 bases). Looked up from germline, CDR1 is LGHNA and CDR2 is YSLEER. V lost 5 bases, J lost 4 bases, and 12 bases lay in between. The length of the CDR3 is 14 residues. CDR3 loop: CASSVQGAYNEQFF. CDR3 bases: TGCGCCAGCAGCGTACAGGGAGCATACAATGAGCAGTTCTTC.

The J gene is TRBJ2-2, the V gene TRBV5-1; perhaps D is TRBD1 or TRBD2 (5 bases each). Trimming pared 1 base from V and 3 bases from J, leaving 10 bases between. This CDR3 contains 15 residues. The germline V gene encodes CDR1 SGHRS and CDR2 YFSETQ. The CDR3 bases are TGCGCCAGCAGCTTGCGCCAGGGAGACACCGGGGAGCTGTTTTTT. Its translation: CASSLRQGDTGELFF.

This clone turned up a few times. The rearrangement uses TRBV5-4 and TRBJ2-5; unclear D gene. V shed 7 bases and J shed 3 bases, with 4 bases lying between them. CDR3 length equals 10 residues. The germline V gene encodes CDR1 SGHNT and CDR2 YYREEE (reference sequence). The CDR3 sequence is CASGKETQYF. For the CDR3, the DNA is TGTGCCAGCGGAAAAGAGACCCAGTACTTC.

This clone was found a few times. A clone one base away is much larger, so this may be a read error. V gene TRBV28 combines with J gene TRBJ1-1; TRBD1 agrees at 9 bases. This CDR3 comprises 15 residues. The ends lost 11 bases at V and 5 bases at J; junction bases unmatched: 15. Germline V gene data show CDR1 as MDHEN and CDR2 as SYDVKM. This CDR3 is CARGRIGTGSTEAFF. In DNA form, the CDR3 reads TGTGCCCGCGGTCGGATCGGGACAGGGTCAACTGAAGCTTTCTTT.

The genes are TRBV7-9 and TRBJ1-1; no clear D. The CDR3 length is 13 residues. Trimming left V 6 bases short and J 7 bases short, with 15 bases between. In germline, CDR1 is SEHNR, CDR2 FQNEAQ (reference sequence). Written as DNA, the CDR3 is TGTGCCAGCAGTTTGTCGGGCGGGCGTGAAGCTTTCTTT. Translated: CASSLSGGREAFF.

J is TRBJ1-1 and V is TRBV4-1; D possibly corresponds to TRBD1 (6 bases). CDR3 length: 16 amino acids. Germline V gives CDR1 MGHRA, CDR2 YSYEKL. V shed 2 bases and J shed 3 bases, with 16 bases lying between them. In nucleotides, the CDR3 is TGCGCCAGCAGCCAAAGGGAACAGGGCTGGCACACTGAAGCTTTCTTT. This codes for CASSQREQGWHTEAFF.

Sample share makes this clone medium-sized. The same CDR3 is also encoded by other DNA sequences in this sample. The genes are TRBV9 and TRBJ2-5; D not certain. V lost 3 bases and J 3 bases, leaving 3 bases between the germline ends. The germline gives CDR1 SGDLS, CDR2 YYNGEE. The CDR3 totals 11 residues. CDR3 in amino acids: CASSAKETQYF. DNA of the CDR3: TGTGCCAGCAGCGCGAAAGAGACCCAGTACTTC.

J is TRBJ2-1 and V is TRBV27, with TRBD1 matching 8 bases. CDR3 length: 15 residues. Trimming cost V 5 bases and J 3 bases; bases outside gene matches: 6. Germline V lookup: CDR1 MNHEY, CDR2 SMNVEV (reference sequence). CDR3 nucleotides: TGTGCCAGCAGTACCGACAGGGGACGCTACAATGAGCAGTTCTTC. This sequence encodes CASSTDRGRYNEQFF.

The rearrangement links TRBV29-1 to TRBJ2-1, with D possibly TRBD2 on 6 matching bases. The CDR3 sequence is 18 residues long. V was clipped by 4 bases and J by 0 bases, with 22 bases between them. Germline V gives CDR1 SQVTM, CDR2 ANQGSEA. CDR3 coding DNA: TGCAGCGTTGTTCTCGGGATCTCGGGGGTGAGCTCCTACAATGAGCAGTTCTTC. This translates into CSVVLGISGVSSYNEQFF.

This clone turned up a few times. This rearrangement joins TRBV27 to TRBJ2-3; TRBD2 agrees at 7 bases. Trimming took 2 bases from V and 1 from J; bases not matched to a gene: 6. CDR3 length: 16 amino acids. Germline CDR1 is MNHEY and CDR2 is SMNVEV (reference sequence). CDR3 in DNA: TGTGCCAGCAGTTTAGCGGGAGTGGGGCGCACAGATACGCAGTATTTT. Translated, it gives CASSLAGVGRTDTQYF.

This clone has more than one count but fewer than ten. The chain combines TRBV4-3 with TRBJ1-2; D remains unclear. The CDR3 covers 13 residues. V was trimmed by 2 bases and J by 4 bases, leaving 8 bases between them. Germline assignment: CDR1 LGHNA and CDR2 YSLEER. CDR3 sequence reads: CASSQSTRYGYTF. In nucleotides, the CDR3 is TGCGCCAGCAGCCAATCGACCCGCTATGGCTACACCTTC.

The J gene is TRBJ2-7, the V gene TRBV14; no clear D. The CDR3 totals 12 residues. CDR1 is SGHDN, CDR2 FVKESK, per germline. Deletions cut 0 bases from V and 13 bases from J, with 13 bases between. The CDR3: CASSQDHTYTYF. CDR3 sequence (DNA): TGTGCCAGCAGCCAAGATCACACTTACACCTACTTC. The whole variable domain, remainder taken from reference TRBV14 and TRBJ2-7, is EAGVTQFPSHSVIEKGQTVTLRCDPISGHDNLYWYRRVMGKEIKFLLHFVKESKQDESGMPNNRFLAERTGGTYSTLKVQPAELEDSGVYFCASSQDHTYTYFGPGTRLTVT.

There are a few counts of this clone. This rearrangement joins TRBV10-3 to TRBJ2-6, with a weak D call TRBD1 (5 bases). Germline values: CDR1 ENHRY, CDR2 SYGVKD. V lost 6 bases and J lost 1, with 10 bases in between. The CDR3 is 15 residues long. The CDR3 DNA reads TGTGCCATCAGGAGACAGTTGTCTGGGGCCAACGTCCTGACTTTC. Translated: CAIRRQLSGANVLTF.

The V call is TRBV4-1, the J call TRBJ2-1, with D uncertain. Germline CDR1 reads MGHRA; CDR2 reads YSYEKL. Trimming pared 3 bases from V and 7 bases from J, leaving 13 bases between. The CDR3 consists of 14 residues. The CDR3 sequence is CASSQMSGGNEQFF. The CDR3 nucleotides read TGCGCCAGCAGCCAGATGTCTGGTGGGAATGAGCAGTTCTTC.

Comment on this clone: One junction end does not reproduce the germline sequence, and a read error may be involved. The rearrangement uses TRBV28 and TRBJ2-5; 11 bases line up with TRBD2. This CDR3 contains 17 residues. Germline V lookup: CDR1 MDHEN, CDR2 SYDVKM. CDR3 in amino acids: CASSRPPLAGVRGPVNF. For the CDR3, the DNA is TGTGCCAGCAGTCGCCCACCACTAGCGGGAGTTCGGGGGCCCGTTAACTTC.

This clone was observed a few times. The chain couples TRBV20-1 to TRBJ2-7; 7 bases align to TRBD2. There are 11 residues in the CDR3. With V trimmed by 6 bases and J by 9 bases, 8 bases remained unmatched. Germline lookup yields CDR1 DFQATT and CDR2 SNEGSKA (reference sequence). The CDR3 region is CSAHQGGMQYF. CDR3 sequence (DNA): TGCAGTGCCCACCAGGGAGGGATGCAGTACTTC.